This T cell receptor beta chain was found in a study of post-analysis software for immune sequencing data. Regarding the study as a whole: Compared against controls, patients with multiple sclerosis displayed significantly lower normalized Chao1 diversity. Five or six TRBV segments, TRBV5-6, TRBV5-1 and TRBV20-1 among them, were found more frequent in patients than controls.

With respect to this clonotype: Its antigen remains unknown.

TCR beta libraries were prepared from cDNA with unique molecular identifiers. One entry per CDR3 protein, called by TCRdb with MiXCR from the PCR reads. The profile shows around 710,000 distinct CDR3 sequences, roughly 50% of them singletons. The CDR3 covers 16 residues. Trimming took 7 bases from V and 6 from J, leaving 19 bases between them. Germline V CDR1 and CDR2: MNHEY, SVGAGI. Sequenced input: blood. The TCR sequence derives from a girl between 10 and 17 years old with multiple sclerosis. V gene TRBV6-5 combines with J gene TRBJ1-6; D unclear. The CDR3 is CASTLGRQAVNSPLHF. CDR3 in DNA: TGTGCCAGCACCCTGGGTCGGCAGGCCGTTAATTCACCCCTCCACTTT.